These 2 T cell receptor beta chains share one sample of origin, sequenced in a study of blood T cell repertoires in COVID-19. This table comes from immunoSEQ multiplex PCR, and its TCRdb copy is limited to in-frame clones, with some not included. The data show approximately 230,000 clones, 87% seen once. The sequenced sample consisted of peripheral blood. The receptors shown here come from a man younger than 35 with active or convalescent COVID-19.

This clone was detected once. This sequence joins TRBV10-3 and TRBJ2-3; 7 bases align to TRBD2. Germline V gene sequence: CDR1 ENHRY, CDR2 SYGVKD. Unmatched junction bases numbered 15, after V lost 11 bases and J lost 1 base. The CDR3 covers 16 residues. The CDR3 spells CAVAVVASGRTDTQYF. The CDR3 nucleotides read TGTGCCGTCGCGGTTGTGGCTAGCGGTCGCACAGATACGCAGTATTTT.

The rearrangement uses TRBV19 and TRBJ1-1; D possibly corresponds to TRBD1 (5 bases). V was cut by 5 bases and J by 0 bases, with 10 bases left in between. The CDR3 covers 14 residues. The germline V gene has CDR1 LNHDA and CDR2 SQIVND (reference sequence). This CDR3 is CASSLRGLNTEAFF. In DNA, the CDR3 is TGTGCCAGTAGTTTGCGGGGCTTGAACACTGAAGCTTTCTTT.